The 30 T cell receptor beta chains below come from one sample, sequenced in a study of blood T cell repertoires in COVID-19. Some clones are missing from TCRdb's copy, which holds only in-frame ones; the method was immunoSEQ multiplex PCR. The profile shows 140,000 to 150,000 clones, around 81% of them singletons. Sequenced input: peripheral blood. The receptors were gathered from a woman in her fifties or sixties with acute or convalescent COVID-19.

The chain recombines TRBV11-3 with TRBJ2-2, with 7 bases that match TRBD2. V dropped 5 bases and J dropped 4; count of bases not matched to a gene: 7. This CDR3 comprises 15 residues. The germline gives CDR1 SGHNT, CDR2 YENEEA. The CDR3 bases are TGTGCCAGCAGCGAGCGCGGGAGTAGCACCGGGGAGCTGTTTTTT. Encoded protein: CASSERGSSTGELFF.

The genes are TRBV5-1 and TRBJ1-1; TRBD1 agrees at 8 bases. The germline gives CDR1 SGHRS, CDR2 YFSETQ. The CDR3 loop spans 13 amino acids. Trimming cost V 4 bases and J 7 bases; bases outside gene matches: 6. CDR3 coding DNA: TGCGCCAGCAGCCGGGGACAGGAACGTGAAGCTTTCTTT. It codes for CASSRGQEREAFF. The whole variable domain, filled in from reference TRBV5-1 and TRBJ1-1, reads KAGVTQTPRYLIKTRGQQVTLSCSPISGHRSVSWYQQTPGQGLQFLFEYFSETQRNKGNFPGRFSGRQFSNSRSEMNVSTLELGDSALYLCASSRGQEREAFFGQGTRLTVV.

The genes are TRBV11-2 and TRBJ2-1, with TRBD2 identical over 12 bases. The V and J ends lost 5 bases and 9 bases, in that order; junction bases with no gene match: 14. The germline V gene has CDR1 SGHAT and CDR2 FQNNGV. The CDR3 covers 17 residues. CDR3 sequence: CASSALAGGNFHGEQFF. The DNA of the CDR3 is TGTGCCAGCAGCGCCCTAGCGGGGGGGAATTTTCACGGTGAGCAGTTCTTC.

The chain couples TRBV6-2 or TRBV6-3 to TRBJ2-3, with 11 bases that match TRBD2. CDR1 is MNHEY, CDR2 SVGEGT, per germline. After removal of 2 bases from V and 0 bases from J, the junction contained 13 bases not matched to a gene. This CDR3 is 20 amino acids long. The CDR3 sequence: CASSYVLGLAGGLSTDTQYF. CDR3 nucleotides: TGTGCCAGCAGTTACGTCTTAGGGCTAGCGGGGGGCCTTAGCACAGATACGCAGTATTTT.

The rearrangement joins TRBV5-1 to TRBJ2-1; possibly TRBD2 for D (6 bases). The germline gives CDR1 SGHRS, CDR2 YFSETQ. This CDR3 region has 15 residues. Trimming removed 7 bases at V and 10 bases at J, with 24 bases between. The CDR3 DNA is TGCGCCAGCTTCTCCGGACGGGAGTCGGGCGGAGAGCAGTTCTTC. It specifies CASFSGRESGGEQFF.

The chain is built from TRBV6-5 and TRBJ1-5; maybe TRBD1 (5 bases). V shed 5 bases and J shed 7 bases, with 18 bases lying between them. The length of the CDR3 is 15 residues. Germline values: CDR1 MNHEY, CDR2 SVGAGI. The CDR3 coding sequence is TGTGCCAGCAGTCGCTCCTCGGCAGGGCAACAGCCCCAGCATTTT. Residues: CASSRSSAGQQPQHF.

The chain joins TRBV11-2 to TRBJ1-3; D unclear. The CDR3 consists of 14 residues. Between the trimmed V and J ends, which lost 4 bases and 0 bases, there was a span of 7 bases. Germline lookup yields CDR1 SGHAT and CDR2 FQNNGV. The chain's CDR3 is CASSSRSSGNTIYF. In DNA form, the CDR3 reads TGTGCCAGCAGCTCCAGGTCCTCTGGAAACACCATATATTTT.

The J gene is TRBJ2-3, the V gene TRBV3-1 (or the pseudogene TRBV3-2); 14 bases fit TRBD2. V lost 4 bases to trimming and J lost 1 base; unmatched junction nucleotides: 7. This CDR3 spans 18 amino acids. CDR1 and CDR2 (germline): LGHDT, YNNKEL (reference sequence). CDR3 nucleotides: TGTGCCAGCAGCCGCAGACTAGCGGGGGGGTGGGGCACAGATACGCAGTATTTT. Translated, it gives CASSRRLAGGWGTDTQYF.

The chain joins TRBV29-1 to TRBJ2-7; maybe TRBD2 (5 bases). CDR3 length: 12 amino acids. Between the trimmed V and J ends, which lost 4 bases and 3 bases, there was a span of 10 bases. Germline V gene sequence: CDR1 SQVTM, CDR2 ANQGSEA. Written as DNA, the CDR3 is TGCAGCGTTGCGGGAATCGACTACGAGCAGTACTTC. Translating gives CSVAGIDYEQYF.

The J gene is TRBJ1-1, the V gene TRBV28, with TRBD1 identical over 7 bases. The CDR3 consists of 15 residues. The V segment lost 6 bases and the J segment 1 base; nucleotides outside the gene matches: 8. The germline V gene has CDR1 MDHEN and CDR2 SYDVKM. The CDR3 DNA reads as TGTGCCAGCAGCCTCGCAGGGGGACCGAACACTGAAGCTTTCTTT. It specifies CASSLAGGPNTEAFF. Supplemented by reference TRBV28 and TRBJ1-1, the full variable domain reads DVKVTQSSRYLVKRTGEKVFLECVQDMDHENMFWYRQDPGLGLRLIYFSYDVKMKEKGDIPEGYSVSREKKERFSLILESASTNQTSMYLCASSLAGGPNTEAFFGQGTRLTVV.

The chain couples TRBV24-1 to TRBJ2-5, with D perhaps matching TRBD1 (5 bases). The CDR3 has 14 residues. V dropped 5 bases and J dropped 4 bases, with 13 bases sitting between them. The germline gives CDR1 KGHDR, CDR2 SFDVKD. CDR3 DNA sequence: TGTGCCACCAGTGGGACCGCAGGGTCAGAGACCCAGTACTTC. Protein product: CATSGTAGSETQYF.

In this sample, this clone turned up once. DNA for the CDR3: TGTGCCAGCGCCCTGAGGGGCCGGGGGGAACTGTTTTTT. It codes for CASALRGRGELFF. V gene TRBV6-5 combines with J gene TRBJ1-4, with D possibly TRBD1 on 5 matching bases. Germline V gene data show CDR1 as MNHEY and CDR2 as SVGAGI. With 8 bases removed from V and 12 bases from J, the gap between germline ends came to 19 bases. This CDR3 has 13 amino acids.

The genes are TRBV29-1 and TRBJ2-1; a weak D match, TRBD2 (6 bases). The CDR3 loop spans 11 amino acids. V gave up 6 bases and J gave up 9 bases, with 12 bases separating them. CDR1 SQVTM and CDR2 ANQGSEA come from the germline V gene. The CDR3 sequence: CSVGFGGEQFF. The CDR3 region has the DNA TGCAGCGTGGGGTTCGGGGGTGAGCAGTTCTTC.

This chain links TRBV6-2 or TRBV6-3 with TRBJ1-4; TRBD1 might be the D (6 bases). The V gene's germline CDR1 is MNHEY and CDR2 SVGEGT. CDR3 length equals 16 residues. Trimming pared 5 bases from V and 0 bases from J, leaving 13 bases between. CDR3 sequence (DNA): TGTGCCAGCAGTACCCCGGACAGCGCAACTAATGAAAAACTGTTTTTT. Translated, it gives CASSTPDSATNEKLFF.

This chain uses TRBV3-1 (or the pseudogene TRBV3-2) with TRBJ1-1, with D possibly TRBD1 on 6 matching bases. This CDR3 is 14 amino acids long. Germline V gene sequence: CDR1 LGHDT, CDR2 YNNKEL (reference sequence). With 1 base removed from V and 0 bases from J, the gap between germline ends came to 6 bases. Here the CDR3 reads CASSQGTVNTEAFF. The CDR3 DNA reads TGTGCCAGCAGCCAAGGGACAGTGAACACTGAAGCTTTCTTT.

In this sample, this clone turned up once. This chain uses TRBV11-2 with TRBJ1-2, with TRBD1 matching 7 bases. V lost 5 bases and J lost 7; bases outside the gene matches: 10. The length of the CDR3 is 14 residues. Germline loops: CDR1 SGHAT, CDR2 FQNNGV. The CDR3 loop reads CASSDRTGFLGYTF. CDR3 DNA: TGTGCCAGCAGCGACAGGACAGGCTTCCTTGGCTACACCTTC. The whole variable domain, remainder taken from reference TRBV11-2 and TRBJ1-2, is EAGVAQSPRYKIIEKRQSVAFWCNPISGHATLYWYQQILGQGPKLLIQFQNNGVVDDSQLPKDRFSAERLKGVDSTLKIQPAKLEDSAVYLCASSDRTGFLGYTFGSGTRLTVV.

The CDR3 coding sequence is TGCGCCAGCAGCGCCGGTGGGGGGACAGCTAAGGCGGGGTCCTACGAGCAGTACTTC. Its protein product is CASSAGGGTAKAGSYEQYF. V usage is TRBV5-1 and J usage is TRBJ2-7; weak D call: TRBD1 (7 bases). Germline V gene sequence: CDR1 SGHRS, CDR2 YFSETQ. V gave up 4 bases and J gave up 1 base, with 27 bases separating them. The length of the CDR3 is 19 residues.

This sequence joins TRBV27 and TRBJ2-2, with D uncertain. CDR3 size: 12 residues. V was shortened by 7 bases and J by 6 bases, with 9 bases between the two germline ends. The V gene's germline CDR1 is MNHEY and CDR2 SMNVEV (reference sequence). As DNA, the CDR3 is TGTGCCAGCACCAGTTCCGCCGGGGAGCTGTTTTTT. It encodes CASTSSAGELFF.

The rearrangement links TRBV14 to TRBJ2-1, with 8 bases that match TRBD1. The CDR3 has 15 amino acids. J was trimmed by 4 bases and V by 4 bases; bases with no gene match: 6. CDR1 and CDR2 from the germline V gene are SGHDN and FVKESK. In DNA, the CDR3 is TGTGCCAGCAGCCCCGACAGGGGAGGATACAATGAGCAGTTCTTC. This gives the protein CASSPDRGGYNEQFF.

The chain has TRBV7-6 and TRBJ2-3, with 10 positions matching TRBD1. The ends lost 4 bases at V and 7 bases at J; junction bases unmatched: 8. Germline V gene data show CDR1 as SGHVS and CDR2 as FNYEAQ. The CDR3 totals 15 residues. CDR3 nucleotides: TGTGCCAGCAGCTCGCCGACAGGGGGCGCGAATACGCAGTATTTT. Amino acids: CASSSPTGGANTQYF.

The rearrangement uses TRBV28 and TRBJ1-3; D is undetermined. Trimming stripped 3 bases from V and 3 bases from J, with 12 bases between. CDR3 length equals 15 residues. CDR1 and CDR2 from the germline V gene are MDHEN and SYDVKM. DNA of the CDR3: TGTGCCAGCAGTTTCGGGATCCCAGGTGGAAACACCATATATTTT. It specifies CASSFGIPGGNTIYF.

This rearrangement joins TRBV4-3 to TRBJ2-1, with D perhaps matching TRBD1 (6 bases). This CDR3 is 17 amino acids long. CDR1 and CDR2 from the germline V gene are LGHNA and YSLEER. Trimming shortened V by 0 bases and J by 6 bases, and 18 bases separated the two germline ends. CDR3 sequence (DNA): TGCGCCAGCAGCCAAGAATGGCAGGGGTCGATAGGCAATGAGCAGTTCTTC. Amino acids: CASSQEWQGSIGNEQFF.

This chain uses TRBV6-6 with TRBJ2-7; 15 nucleotides agree with TRBD2. The CDR3 contains 17 residues. The V and J ends lost 5 bases and 3 bases, in that order; junction bases with no gene match: 8. Per the germline V gene, CDR1 is MNHNY and CDR2 is SVGAGI (reference sequence). The DNA for the CDR3 is TGTGCCAGCAGTCGGACTAGCGGGGGGGCGATAGGCTACGAGCAGTACTTC. It yields the protein CASSRTSGGAIGYEQYF.

The rearrangement joins TRBV11-2 to TRBJ2-3; possibly TRBD1 for D (5 bases). The CDR3 spans 15 residues. Trimming pared 0 bases from V and 0 bases from J, leaving 7 bases between. CDR1 is SGHAT, CDR2 FQNNGV, per germline. CDR3 in amino acids: CASSLDQGSTDTQYF. The CDR3 coding sequence is TGTGCCAGCAGCTTAGACCAGGGTAGCACAGATACGCAGTATTTT.

The V and J genes are TRBV19 and TRBJ1-2; the D is unclear. The CDR3 runs 13 residues. Germline values: CDR1 LNHDA, CDR2 SQIVND (reference sequence). V was shortened by 3 bases and J by 4 bases, with 9 bases between the two germline ends. CDR3 in DNA: TGTGCCAGTAGTATGAGGCTCCTCTATGGCTACACCTTC. Translating it yields CASSMRLLYGYTF.

The rearrangement links TRBV7-6 to TRBJ1-3, with D possibly TRBD1 on 5 matching bases. The CDR3 totals 16 residues. CDR1 is SGHVS and CDR2 is FNYEAQ in the germline V gene. V was trimmed by 2 bases and J by 0 bases, leaving 11 bases between them. The CDR3 DNA follows: TGTGCCAGCAGCTTAACGACAGTACTCTCTGGAAACACCATATATTTT. This encodes CASSLTTVLSGNTIYF.

The chain joins TRBV4-1 to TRBJ1-5; D is perhaps TRBD1 (6 bases). Trimming stripped 2 bases from V and 7 bases from J, with 24 bases between. CDR1 is MGHRA and CDR2 is YSYEKL in the germline V gene. There are 18 residues in the CDR3. The CDR3 region is CASSQSSPGHHTLQPQHF. CDR3 DNA sequence: TGCGCCAGCAGCCAAAGCTCACCGGGACACCACACTTTACAGCCCCAGCATTTT.

In DNA, the CDR3 is TGTGCCAGCTGTCGGGGCCAAGAGACCCAGTACTTC. Protein sequence: CASCRGQETQYF. This chain links TRBV18 with TRBJ2-5; possible D gene TRBD2, 5 bases. Germline V gene data show CDR1 as KGHSH and CDR2 as LQKENI. V was shortened by 7 bases and J by 1 base, with 7 bases between the two germline ends. The CDR3 has 12 amino acids.

Comment on this clone: The same CDR3 also results from other DNA sequences found in this sample. The chain couples TRBV2 to TRBJ2-7; unclear D gene. Per germline, CDR1 SNHLY and CDR2 FYNNEI. V lost 8 bases and J lost 2, with 10 bases in between. The CDR3 sequence is 12 residues long. CDR3 region: CASSQGAYEQYF. DNA for the CDR3: TGTGCCAGCTCACAAGGAGCCTACGAGCAGTACTTC.

This clone has just a few counts. The J gene is TRBJ2-6, the V gene TRBV6-2 or TRBV6-3; D unclear. This CDR3 region has 16 residues. The germline V gene has CDR1 MNHEY and CDR2 SVGEGT. Between the trimmed V and J ends, which lost 2 bases and 2 bases, there was a span of 10 bases. In nucleotides, the CDR3 is TGTGCCAGCAGTTACCACGAAGCGACTGGGGCCAACGTCCTGACTTTC. It specifies CASSYHEATGANVLTF.